The 17 T cell receptor beta chains below come from one sample, sequenced in a study of shared clonotypes between healthy human individuals. Assay used: immunoSEQ multiplex PCR; TCRdb lists only in-frame clones, some missing. The sample lists about 1.1 million clones; about 80% were seen once. The sample comprised memory CD4+ T cells from PBMCs. This sample's subset: CD45RA-negative fraction. These receptors were taken from a man aged 18 to 30 in good health. Some clones in this sample may be carry-over from other donors' samples.

The V call is TRBV28, the J call TRBJ2-3; D assignment may be TRBD1 or TRBD2 (5 bases each). Germline lookup yields CDR1 MDHEN and CDR2 SYDVKM. CDR3 size: 13 residues. V lost 8 bases, J lost 0 bases, and 9 bases lay in between. CDR3 sequence: CASGGYSTDTQYF. CDR3 DNA: TGTGCCAGCGGGGGTTATAGCACAGATACGCAGTATTTT.

This clone was seen only a few times. The CDR3 DNA follows: TGTGCCATCCGATCACCGGCGAGTGGGGCTTTCTTT. The encoded protein is CAIRSPASGAFF. This sequence joins TRBV19 and TRBJ1-1, with D unresolved. The germline gives CDR1 LNHDA, CDR2 SQIVND (reference sequence). Trimming left V 10 bases short and J 11 bases short, with 20 bases between. The CDR3 covers 12 residues.

The rearrangement joins TRBV27 to TRBJ2-1; TRBD2 matches at 9 bases. The V and J ends lost 3 bases and 9 bases, in that order; junction bases with no gene match: 9. The CDR3 spans 15 residues. The V gene's germline CDR1 is MNHEY and CDR2 SMNVEV (reference sequence). In DNA, the CDR3 is TGTGCCAGCAGTTTTGGTTTTCGGCGGGAGGGTGAGCAGTTCTTC. Protein sequence: CASSFGFRREGEQFF.

On this clone: A read error may explain this, as a much larger clone is one base away. At the DNA level, this CDR3 is encoded by other sequences in the same sample as well. The chain combines TRBV15 with TRBJ2-7, with 10 bases that match TRBD2. Germline V lookup: CDR1 LNHNV, CDR2 YYDKDF (reference sequence). The CDR3 runs to 15 residues. The chain's CDR3 is CATSRETSGAYEQYF. CDR3 nucleotides: TGTGCCACCAGCAGAGAAACTAGCGGGGCCTATGAGCAGTACTTC. Based on the CDR3 plus reference TRBV15 and TRBJ2-7, the full variable domain is DAMVIQNPRYQVTQFGKPVTLSCSQTLNHNVMYWYQQKSSQAPKLLFHYYDKDFNNEADTPDNFQSRRPNTSFCFLDIRSPGLGDTAMYLCATSRETSGAYEQYFGPGTRLTVT.

The table lists this clone with a few counts. The V call is TRBV28, the J call TRBJ1-3, with D unresolved. Germline CDR1 and CDR2: MDHEN and SYDVKM. This CDR3 contains 11 residues. Between the trimmed V and J ends, which lost 3 bases and 15 bases, there was a span of 12 bases. CDR3 nucleotide sequence: TGTGCCAGCAGTTTCAAGCTGAGAGCATATTTT. Its protein product is CASSFKLRAYF.

The chain uses TRBV7-3 and TRBJ2-4; 7 positions match TRBD2. The germline V gene encodes CDR1 SGHTA and CDR2 FQGTGA. There are 17 residues in the CDR3. J gave up 6 bases and V 5 bases, and 16 bases lay outside the gene matches. CDR3 coding DNA: TGTGCCAGCAGCCCCTCGGTGTTGGCGGGAGCGGGAAACATTCAGTACTTC. Translating it yields CASSPSVLAGAGNIQYF. The full variable domain, completed using reference TRBV7-3 and TRBJ2-4, is GAGVSQTPSNKVTEKGKYVELRCDPISGHTALYWYRQSLGQGPEFLIYFQGTGAADDSGLPNDRFFAVRPEGSVSTLKIQRTERGDSAVYLCASSPSVLAGAGNIQYFGAGTRLSVL.

A few counts support this clone. The rearrangement links TRBV4-1 to TRBJ2-2; D uncertain. Germline V gene sequence: CDR1 MGHRA, CDR2 YSYEKL. The length of the CDR3 is 15 residues. The V gene lost 4 bases and the J gene lost 4 bases, with 13 bases spanning the gap. In nucleotides, the CDR3 is TGCGCCAGCAGCCGGACGGTAGGAGTCACCGGGGAGCTGTTTTTT. Protein: CASSRTVGVTGELFF.

The rearrangement uses TRBV9 and TRBJ2-5; maybe TRBD2 (7 bases). Germline assignment: CDR1 SGDLS and CDR2 YYNGEE. CDR3 length: 15 amino acids. Trimming took 7 bases from V and 1 from J, leaving 17 bases between them. The CDR3 DNA reads as TGTGCCAGCGGACGGCGGGGGCTTCCCCAAGAGACCCAGTACTTC. It encodes CASGRRGLPQETQYF.

A word on this clone: Other DNA sequences of this sample code for an identical CDR3. The J gene is TRBJ1-2, the V gene TRBV19, with D possibly being TRBD1 (6 bases). Trimming shortened V by 11 bases and J by 0 bases, and 13 bases separated the two germline ends. The CDR3 extends over 13 amino acids. Germline CDR1 is LNHDA and CDR2 is SQIVND (reference sequence). CDR3 protein: CAPRGVANYGYTF. As DNA, the CDR3 is TGTGCCCCTAGGGGGGTGGCTAACTATGGCTACACCTTC.

This sequence joins TRBV6-5 and TRBJ2-7; a possible D gene is TRBD1 (5 bases). With 0 bases removed from V and 7 bases from J, the gap between germline ends came to 7 bases. Per germline, CDR1 MNHEY and CDR2 SVGAGI. This CDR3 spans 12 amino acids. The CDR3 region has the DNA TGTGCCAGCAGTTACTCACAGGTAGAGCAGTACTTC. This encodes CASSYSQVEQYF.

V and J are TRBV5-7 and TRBJ1-5; a possible D gene is TRBD1 (6 bases). TRBV5-7 is treated as an ORF (open reading frame) with a function not yet certain. V lost 1 base and J lost 0, with 14 bases in between. The CDR3 has 17 residues. The CDR3 region is CASSLRSGGLSNQPQHF. Written as DNA, the CDR3 is TGTGCCAGCAGCTTGCGGTCGGGGGGCCTTAGCAATCAGCCCCAGCATTTT.

This chain connects TRBV6-1 to TRBJ1-3; D unresolved. The CDR3 consists of 15 residues. Looked up from germline, CDR1 is MNHNS and CDR2 is SASEGT. Trimming removed 4 bases at V and 4 bases at J, with 14 bases between. The CDR3 loop is CASSVRWGAGNTIYF. In nucleotides, the CDR3 is TGTGCCAGCAGTGTCAGGTGGGGTGCGGGAAACACCATATATTTT.

V gene TRBV25-1 combines with J gene TRBJ2-1, with 9 bases fitting TRBD2. The germline V gene encodes CDR1 MGHDK and CDR2 SYGVNS. The CDR3 totals 15 residues. The trim removed 3 bases at V and 14 bases at J, leaving 14 bases unmatched. This CDR3 reads CASSDRASGMVLEFF. The CDR3 coding sequence is TGTGCCAGCAGTGATAGGGCTAGCGGGATGGTGTTAGAGTTCTTC.

This chain uses TRBV30 with TRBJ1-2; D ambiguous. Trimming removed 0 bases at V and 5 bases at J, with 22 bases between. The germline V gene has CDR1 GTSNPN and CDR2 SVGIG (reference sequence). This CDR3 contains 17 residues. In DNA form, the CDR3 reads TGTGCCTGGAGTGTACAGTTATGGGCTCTGAGGGCTTATGGCTACACCTTC. Translated, it gives CAWSVQLWALRAYGYTF.

The rearrangement uses TRBV29-1 and TRBJ2-3; D possibly corresponds to TRBD2 (6 bases). Trimming stripped 5 bases from V and 6 bases from J, with 18 bases between. CDR3 size: 14 residues. The germline gives CDR1 SQVTM, CDR2 ANQGSEA. The CDR3 region is CSVLAGTNGDTQYF. CDR3 in DNA: TGCAGCGTTCTGGCGGGAACCAACGGCGATACGCAGTATTTT.

The rearrangement joins TRBV5-1 to TRBJ2-3; D unresolved. The CDR3 covers 15 residues. Per the germline V gene, CDR1 is SGHRS and CDR2 is YFSETQ. Trimming stripped 9 bases from V and 0 bases from J, with 17 bases between. CDR3 DNA: TGCGCCACCGCCGTGGCAGATCCTAGCACAGATACGCAGTATTTT. This codes for CATAVADPSTDTQYF.

The rearrangement joins TRBV5-1 to TRBJ2-3; unclear D gene. The CDR3 totals 13 residues. V was trimmed by 4 bases and J by 6 bases, leaving 12 bases between them. Looked up from germline, CDR1 is SGHRS and CDR2 is YFSETQ. The CDR3 DNA reads TGCGCCAGCAGCCCTCCTCACGGGGATACGCAGTATTTT. Protein: CASSPPHGDTQYF.